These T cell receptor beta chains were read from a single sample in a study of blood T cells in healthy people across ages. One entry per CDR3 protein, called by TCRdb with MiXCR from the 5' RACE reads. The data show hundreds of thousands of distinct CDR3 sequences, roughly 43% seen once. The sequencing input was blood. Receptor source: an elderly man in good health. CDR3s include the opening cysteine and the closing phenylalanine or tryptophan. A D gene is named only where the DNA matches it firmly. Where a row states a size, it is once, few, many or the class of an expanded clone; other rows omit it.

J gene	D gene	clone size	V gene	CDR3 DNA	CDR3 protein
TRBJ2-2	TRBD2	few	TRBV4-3	TGCGCCAGCAGCCATGATTCCGGCGGGGGGGCGATTGGGACCGGGGAGCTGTTTTTT	CASSHDSGGGAIGTGELFF
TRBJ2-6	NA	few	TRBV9	TGTGCCAGCAGCGTAGAGGTTAGGCCTTCTGGGGCCAACGTCCTGACTTTC	CASSVEVRPSGANVLTF
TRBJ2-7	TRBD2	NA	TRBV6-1	TGTGCCAGCAGCCGCGGGTTTCTAGCGGGGACCGCCTACGAGCAGTACTTC	CASSRGFLAGTAYEQYF
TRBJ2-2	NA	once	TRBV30	TGTGCCTGGAGTGCCAGGGGGGCAGTTGGGGGAGGGGAGCTGTTTTTT	CAWSARGAVGGGELFF
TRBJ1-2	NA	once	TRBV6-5	TGTGCCAGCAGTTCCCCCGGGACTAACTATGGCTACACCTTC	CASSSPGTNYGYTF
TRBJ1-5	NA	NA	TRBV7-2	TGTGCCAGCAGCTCTGAAGGGCTGACCCAGCATTTT	CASSSEGLTQHF
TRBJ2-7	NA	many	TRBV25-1	TGTGCCAGCAGTGCGACATATGGACAGTCCTACGAGCAGTACTTC	CASSATYGQSYEQYF
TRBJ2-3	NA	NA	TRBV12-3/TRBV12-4	TGTGCCAGCAGTTTATGGAATTCTCCCACAGATACGCAGTATTTT	CASSLWNSPTDTQYF
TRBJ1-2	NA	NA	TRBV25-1	TGTGCCAGCAGTGAGTTAGGCTCCCCCTATGGCTACACCTTC	CASSELGSPYGYTF
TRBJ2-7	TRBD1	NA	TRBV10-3	TGTGCCATCAGTGAGTCTGGACAGGTCTACGAGCAGTACTTC	CAISESGQVYEQYF
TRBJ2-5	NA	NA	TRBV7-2	TGTGCCAGCAGCCTTGTGGTAACACAACAAGAGACCCAGTACTTC	CASSLVVTQQETQYF
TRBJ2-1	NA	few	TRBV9	TGTGCCAGCAGCGCGAAAGAAACCCCCTACAATGAGCAGTTCTTC	CASSAKETPYNEQFF
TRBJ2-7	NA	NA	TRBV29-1	TGCAGCGTAGTTAGGACAGGGGGTCTAGCGGGGACCAGCTCCTACAATGAGCAGTACTTC	CSVVRTGGLAGTSSYNEQYF
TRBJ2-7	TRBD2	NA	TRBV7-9	TGTGCCAGCAGCCCCCACCGAGCGGGAGATCGAGGCCTCTCCTACGAGCAGTACTTC	CASSPHRAGDRGLSYEQYF
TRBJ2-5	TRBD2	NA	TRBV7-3	TGTGCCAGCAGCCCGTTTCCTCCTAGGGGTAGCGGGTCTCGGGAGACCCAGTACTTC	CASSPFPPRGSGSRETQYF
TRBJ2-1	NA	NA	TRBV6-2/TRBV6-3	TGTGCCAGCAGTGAGGCGGACTATGAGCAGTTCTTC	CASSEADYEQFF
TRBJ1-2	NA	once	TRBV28	TGTGCCAGCACCACCGCAGGGGCAGTCTATGGCTACACCTTC	CASTTAGAVYGYTF
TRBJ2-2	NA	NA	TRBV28	TGTGCCAGCGTCCCATCCGGCACATTGAACACCGGGGAGCTGTTTTTT	CASVPSGTLNTGELFF
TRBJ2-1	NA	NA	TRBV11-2	TGTGCCAGCAGCGGGGGGAGGATTAAGCGCGGAGAGCAGTTCTTC	CASSGGRIKRGEQFF
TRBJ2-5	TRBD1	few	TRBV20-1	TGCAGTGCACCGGGGACAGGGGGAGGAGAGACCCAGTACTTC	CSAPGTGGGETQYF
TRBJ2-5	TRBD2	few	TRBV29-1	TGCAGCGTTGTGGGGGGGGGGACCCAAGAGACCCAGTACTTC	CSVVGGGTQETQYF
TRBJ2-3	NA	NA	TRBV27	TGTGCCAGCCACGAAAACTCCCCGGGATATGAGCCAGATACGCAGTATTTT	CASHENSPGYEPDTQYF